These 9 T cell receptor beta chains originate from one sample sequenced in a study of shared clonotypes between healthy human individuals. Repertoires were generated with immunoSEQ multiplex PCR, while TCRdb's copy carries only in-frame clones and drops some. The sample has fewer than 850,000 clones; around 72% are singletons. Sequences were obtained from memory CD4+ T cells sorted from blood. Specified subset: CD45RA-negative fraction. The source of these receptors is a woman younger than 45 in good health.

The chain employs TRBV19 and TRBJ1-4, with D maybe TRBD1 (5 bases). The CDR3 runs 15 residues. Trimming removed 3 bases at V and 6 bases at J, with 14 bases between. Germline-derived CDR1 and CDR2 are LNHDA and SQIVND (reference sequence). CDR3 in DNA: TGTGCCAGTAGTATCATGGCAGCGACAGATGAAAAACTGTTTTTT. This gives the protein CASSIMAATDEKLFF.

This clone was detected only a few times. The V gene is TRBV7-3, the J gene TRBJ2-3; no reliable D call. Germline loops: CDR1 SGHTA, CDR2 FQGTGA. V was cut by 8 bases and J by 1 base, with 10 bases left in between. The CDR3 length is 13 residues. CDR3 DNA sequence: TGTGCCAGCTCGGCCCTCGGCACAGATACGCAGTATTTT. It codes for CASSALGTDTQYF.

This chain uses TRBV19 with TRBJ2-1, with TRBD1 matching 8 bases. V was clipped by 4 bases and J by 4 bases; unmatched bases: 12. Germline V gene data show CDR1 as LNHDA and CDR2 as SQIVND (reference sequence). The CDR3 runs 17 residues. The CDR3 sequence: CASSTSTGTGGYNEQFF. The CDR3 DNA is TGTGCCAGTAGTACGTCGACCGGGACAGGAGGGTACAATGAGCAGTTCTTC.

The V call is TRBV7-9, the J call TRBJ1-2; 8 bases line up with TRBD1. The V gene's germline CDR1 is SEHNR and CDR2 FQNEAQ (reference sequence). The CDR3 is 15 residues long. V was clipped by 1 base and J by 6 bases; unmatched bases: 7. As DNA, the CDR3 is TGTGCCAGCAGCTTAGGATTTACAGGGGGGCATGGCTACACCTTC. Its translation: CASSLGFTGGHGYTF.

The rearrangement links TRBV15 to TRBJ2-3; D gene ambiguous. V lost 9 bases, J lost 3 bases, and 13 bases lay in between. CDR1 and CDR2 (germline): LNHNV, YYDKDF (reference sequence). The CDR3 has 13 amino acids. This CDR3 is CATTRAFTDTQYF. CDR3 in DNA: TGTGCCACGACCCGGGCATTTACAGATACGCAGTATTTT.

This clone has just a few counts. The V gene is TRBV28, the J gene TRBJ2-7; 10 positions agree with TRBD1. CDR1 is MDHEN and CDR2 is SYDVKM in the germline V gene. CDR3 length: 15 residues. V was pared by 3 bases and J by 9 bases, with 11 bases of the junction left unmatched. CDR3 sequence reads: CASSLGRTGGAGQYF. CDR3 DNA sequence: TGTGCCAGCAGTTTGGGGCGGACAGGGGGAGCCGGGCAGTACTTC.

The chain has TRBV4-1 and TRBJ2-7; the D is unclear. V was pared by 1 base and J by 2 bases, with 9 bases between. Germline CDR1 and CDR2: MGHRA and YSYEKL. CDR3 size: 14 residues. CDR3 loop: CASSQAPDPYEQYF. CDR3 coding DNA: TGCGCCAGCAGCCAAGCCCCCGACCCCTACGAGCAGTACTTC.

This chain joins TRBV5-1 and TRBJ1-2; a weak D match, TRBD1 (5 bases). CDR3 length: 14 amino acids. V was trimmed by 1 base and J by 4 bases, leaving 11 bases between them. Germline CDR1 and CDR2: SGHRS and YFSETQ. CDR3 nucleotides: TGCGCCAGCAGCTTGAGGGAGGGGATCTATGGCTACACCTTC. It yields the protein CASSLREGIYGYTF.

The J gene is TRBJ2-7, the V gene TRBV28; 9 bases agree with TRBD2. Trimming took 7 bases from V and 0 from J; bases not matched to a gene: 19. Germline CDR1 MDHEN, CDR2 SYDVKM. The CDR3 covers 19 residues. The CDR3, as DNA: TGTGCCAGCACCGGGGGGGGGTGGCTAGCGGGAAATTACTCCTACGAGCAGTACTTC. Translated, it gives CASTGGGWLAGNYSYEQYF.